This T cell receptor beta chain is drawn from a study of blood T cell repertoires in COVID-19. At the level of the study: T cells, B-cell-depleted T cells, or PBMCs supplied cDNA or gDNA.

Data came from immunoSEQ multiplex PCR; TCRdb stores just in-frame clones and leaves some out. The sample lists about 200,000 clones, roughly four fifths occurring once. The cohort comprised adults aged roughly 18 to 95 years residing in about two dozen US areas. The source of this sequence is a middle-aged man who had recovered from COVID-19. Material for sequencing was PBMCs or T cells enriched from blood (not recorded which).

The chain's CDR3 is CASSFDRQGALSEAFF. The CDR3 DNA sequence: TGTGCCAGCAGTTTCGACAGACAGGGGGCGTTGTCTGAAGCTTTCTTT. V gene TRBV28 combines with J gene TRBJ1-1, with TRBD1 matching 10 bases. Germline V CDR1 and CDR2: MDHEN, SYDVKM. The CDR3 is 16 residues long. V shed 3 bases and J 6 bases; nucleotides not matched to a gene: 10. Full variable domain (outside the CDR3, taken from reference TRBV28 and TRBJ1-1): DVKVTQSSRYLVKRTGEKVFLECVQDMDHENMFWYRQDPGLGLRLIYFSYDVKMKEKGDIPEGYSVSREKKERFSLILESASTNQTSMYLCASSFDRQGALSEAFFGQGTRLTVV.